This T cell receptor (beta chain) was identified in a study of blood T cell repertoires in COVID-19 (dated by TCRdb to the early 2020s). A note on the overall study: The collaborator samples originated in the United States, Italy and Spain and spanned the acute and convalescent phases of COVID-19. The prospective study material was composed of cDNA or gDNA derived from T cells, B-cell-depleted T cells, or PBMCs. Subjects who had been exposed to COVID-19, were actively infected with it, or had recovered from it provided the deeply sampled blood TCRbeta repertoires that made up the dataset. The repertoires were made available in a free public database intended to serve as a resource for research on the immune response to SARS-CoV-2. The samples were drawn from the first 160 participants of the ongoing ImmuneRACE study and from over a thousand subjects provided by 6 global collaborators. Sample metadata almost always included a de-identified subject ID, COVID-19 status, age in years and sex. HLA class I and class II types, where available, came from metadata supplied by the sample provider rather than from assay-based typing.

Whole blood was collected in K2EDTA tubes by collaborating institutions according to the institutions' own protocols. For TCRbeta analysis, collaborator samples were shipped as frozen whole blood, as isolated PBMCs, or as DNA extracted from either sample type. To note about this clone: Its antigen remains unidentified. No clone much larger than this one lies a single base away; base qualities are absent.

TCRbeta CDR3 regions were amplified from genomic DNA using the immunoSEQ Assay, a bias-controlled multiplex PCR. The study's processing was this. Nucleated cell counts per sample were estimated from amplification of reference gene primers within the assay. To quantify the absolute abundance of each unique TCRbeta CDR3 rearrangement, sequence reads were collapsed and filtered. Productive Simpson clonality was computed per sample as the square root of Simpson's diversity index over productive rearrangements. In TCRdb, the immuneACCESS table is reduced to in-frame sequences with V and J assigned. These tables do not hold every clone; where another copy was compared, an unresolved V gene accounts for under half, and the others remain unexplained. The V and J calls and clone size were taken over from that table, and D and trimming were inferred from the DNA. In this sample the table shows roughly 200,000 clones, about nine tenths of which occur a single time. Jointly, the top ten make up about 6.7% of the sample.

Paper-wide results and their limitations: Clinical and demographic metadata were provided uncurated, with the amount varying by source and participant.

This TCR was sampled from a man between 40 and 49 years old with acute or convalescent COVID-19. Sequencing was done on a sample of peripheral blood.

In nucleotides, the sequence is TGTGCCAGCAGCTTAGCTGGGCTAGCGGGGGATCCCTACGAGCAGTACTTC. The translation is CASSLAGLAGDPYEQYF. The chain is made from TRBV11-2 and TRBJ2-7, with 10 bases matching TRBD2. Reading from cysteine to phenylalanine, the CDR3 counts 17 amino acids. Only the CDR3 portion is preserved as DNA: 51 bases, with reading frame beginning at the first base. Sequences SGHAT (CDR1) and FQNNGV (CDR2) are obtained from the germline V gene. Here V drops 1 base and J drops 2 bases, and the junction holds 8 bases not matched to any gene.